This TCR beta chain was captured by sequencing in a study of T cell responses to AZD1222 COVID-19 vaccine. Findings and caveats of the study: Females made up more of the donors, who were largely white British, and clonal diversity may have come out too low. Targets within unmutated variant regions were reportedly found for nearly half of spike-specific TCRs. Researchers took repertoire samples only after the peak T cell response had come.

Pooling was applied to second doses at about 4 or about 12 weeks. The CDR3 covers 16 residues. The V gene lost 0 bases and the J gene lost 3 bases, with 12 bases spanning the gap. CDR1 SGHDT and CDR2 YYEEEE come from the germline V gene. Assay used: immunoSEQ multiplex PCR; TCRdb lists only in-frame clones, some missing. The sample shows around 84,000 clones, approximately 83% of them seen only once. About this clone itself: Its antigen is currently unknown.

The source material was peripheral blood, sampled 28 days after the second AZD1222 dose. This receptor was identified in an adult who received the AZD1222 COVID-19 vaccine. V gene TRBV5-6 combines with J gene TRBJ2-2, with D unclear. The CDR3 region has the DNA TGTGCCAGCAGCTTGGCGAAGACATTCTACACCGGGGAGCTGTTTTTT. Encoded protein: CASSLAKTFYTGELFF.